This paragraph covers one T cell receptor beta chain sequence. Antigen specificity is unknown. The sample originates from a study of shared clonotypes between healthy human individuals. The germline V gene has CDR1 SGHTA and CDR2 FQGNSA. V dropped 1 base and J dropped 5 bases, with 8 bases sitting between them. The CDR3 length is 13 residues. The protocol was immunoSEQ multiplex PCR, while the TCRdb copy is restricted to in-frame clones and leaves out a portion. The sample lists fewer than 1.8 million clones, roughly 98.5% occurring once. Points from the study as a whole: What naive subsets generally showed was a larger estimated richness than memory subsets showed.

The TCR was taken from a man younger than 45 in good health. The sample comprised naive CD4+ T cells sorted from blood. Sample subset: CD45RA+ positively selected. J is TRBJ1-1 and V is TRBV7-2, with unresolved D. CDR3 amino acids: CASSLGTQTEAFF. Here the CDR3 DNA reads TGTGCCAGCAGCTTAGGCACGCAGACTGAAGCTTTCTTT.